Below, 29 T cell receptor beta chains from the same sample are listed, as sequenced in a study of CD8+CD57+ T cells in acquired aplastic anemia. According to the study, genomic DNA was the template for TCR beta VDJ and CDR3 profiling. TCRdb reprocessed the reads via MiXCR and lists one record per CDR3 protein. The table shows approximately 380,000 distinct CDR3 sequences, with roughly 64% occurring only once. Sequencing input: sorted CD4+, CD8+, or CD8+CD57+ T cells (not recorded which) from PBMCs. These receptors were obtained from a human donor in good health, serving as a control.

On this clonotype: An end of the junction differs from the germline gene, which may be a read error. The CDR3 sequence is CASSFGTGGDNEQFF. The CDR3 DNA reads TGCGCCAGCAGTTTCGGGACAGGGGGCGACAATGAGCAGTTCTTC. V and J are TRBV9 and TRBJ2-1, with 12 nucleotides matching TRBD1. Germline assignment: CDR1 SGDLS and CDR2 YYNGEE. This CDR3 is built from 15 residues.

The rearrangement joins TRBV7-9 to TRBJ1-6; no reliable D call. This CDR3 region has 15 residues. CDR1 is SEHNR and CDR2 is FQNEAQ in the germline V gene (reference sequence). Trimming removed 5 bases at V and 7 bases at J, with 15 bases between. CDR3 protein: CASSGLPAYNSPLHF. The CDR3 region has the DNA TGTGCCAGCAGCGGCCTTCCGGCATACAATTCACCCCTCCACTTT. The full variable domain, its missing parts supplied by reference TRBV7-9 and TRBJ1-6, is DTGVSQNPRHKITKRGQNVTFRCDPISEHNRLYWYRQTLGQGPEFLTYFQNEAQLEKSRLLSDRFSAERPKGSFSTLEIQRTEQGDSAMYLCASSGLPAYNSPLHFGNGTRLTVT.

Details on this clonotype: A much larger clone lies a single base off, so this may be a read error. The V and J genes are TRBV3-1 and TRBJ2-2; D may be TRBD1 or TRBD2 (5 bases each). Per germline, CDR1 LGHDT and CDR2 YNNKEL (reference sequence). The CDR3 loop spans 14 amino acids. Trimming removed 4 bases from V and 4 bases from J, with 10 bases in between. The CDR3 DNA reads TGTGCCAGCAGCCGGGACGGCCGCACCGGGGAGCTGTTTTTT. It is translated as CASSRDGRTGELFF.

This clonotype showed up many times. The J gene is TRBJ2-3, the V gene TRBV10-2; 9 nucleotides align to TRBD2. Trimming cost V 5 bases and J 6 bases; bases outside gene matches: 6. Per germline, CDR1 WSHSY and CDR2 SAAADI. The CDR3 has 14 amino acids. The CDR3 region is CASSFSGGSDTQYF. CDR3 nucleotide sequence: TGCGCCAGCAGTTTTAGCGGGGGATCTGATACGCAGTATTTT.

On this clonotype itself: Being one base from a much bigger clone, this may be a read error. The chain uses TRBV6-5 and TRBJ1-5, with TRBD1 as a possible D gene (5 bases). This CDR3 has 14 amino acids. The germline gives CDR1 MNHEY, CDR2 SVGAGI. In DNA, the CDR3 is TGTGTCAGCAGTTACGCGGGGGGGGTTCAGCCCCAGCATTTT. Translating it yields CVSSYAGGVQPQHF.

This clonotype was seen more than once but under ten times. With a much larger clone just one base away, this may be a read error. The V and J genes are TRBV5-6 and TRBJ1-1, with unresolved D. The CDR3 is made up of 13 amino acids. The V and J ends lost 0 bases and 4 bases respectively, with 7 bases between them. Germline V gives CDR1 SGHDT, CDR2 YYEEEE. CDR3 in amino acids: CASSLGTSTEAFF. In DNA, the CDR3 is TGTGCCAGCAGCTTGGGGACGAGCACTGAAGCTTTCTTT. Full variable domain (rest looked up from reference TRBV5-6 and TRBJ1-1): DAGVTQSPTHLIKTRGQQVTLRCSPKSGHDTVSWYQQALGQGPQFIFQYYEEEERQRGNFPDRFSGHQFPNYSSELNVNALLLGDSALYLCASSLGTSTEAFFGQGTRLTVV.

This clonotype occurred once. This may be a read error: a much more frequent sequence differs by one nucleotide. V and J are TRBV10-1 and TRBJ1-2, with D unclear. Per the germline V gene, CDR1 is WNHNN and CDR2 is SYGVQD (reference sequence). CDR3 size: 16 residues. For the CDR3, the DNA is TGTGCCAGCAGTTACCCGGACGTGGGATTCAAAGACATCTACACCTTC. It codes for CASSYPDVGFKDIYTF.

The genes are TRBV27 and TRBJ1-1; 8 bases fit TRBD1. The J segment lost 3 bases and the V segment lost 6 bases, leaving 18 bases of the junction unmatched. Germline V gives CDR1 MNHEY, CDR2 SMNVEV (reference sequence). This CDR3 contains 18 residues. The CDR3 region has the DNA TGTGCCAGCAGCCAGGACAGGGTCTTCCTCATAAAGGACACTGAAGCTTTCTTT. Translated: CASSQDRVFLIKDTEAFF.

This clonotype was recorded many times. The V and J genes are TRBV29-1 and TRBJ1-3, with a weak D call TRBD1 (5 bases). This CDR3 region has 14 residues. Deletions cut 6 bases from V and 4 bases from J, with 16 bases between. CDR1 is SQVTM, CDR2 ANQGSEA, per germline. CDR3 region: CSVGPRGSGNTIYF. CDR3 nucleotide sequence: TGCAGCGTCGGTCCGAGGGGATCGGGAAACACCATATATTTT.

This clonotype showed up many times. This chain uses TRBV20-1 with TRBJ1-1; D unresolved. This CDR3 spans 15 amino acids. Germline loops: CDR1 DFQATT, CDR2 SNEGSKA (reference sequence). Trimming took off 1 base at V and 3 bases at J, with 15 bases between the two ends. CDR3 nucleotide sequence: TGCAGTGCTAGAGGACCTGACGGGGTGGACACTGAAGCTTTCTTT. Protein sequence: CSARGPDGVDTEAFF.

Only a few counts were recorded for this clonotype. The rearrangement joins TRBV19 to TRBJ2-7, with TRBD1 identical over 8 bases. Germline V lookup: CDR1 LNHDA, CDR2 SQIVND (reference sequence). Trimming at V came to 5 bases and at J to 2 bases, leaving 5 bases not matched to a gene. This CDR3 is 14 amino acids long. The CDR3 sequence is CASSVTGVTYEQYF. The CDR3, as DNA: TGTGCCAGTAGTGTGACAGGGGTTACCTACGAGCAGTACTTC.

About this clonotype itself: Compared with germline, one end of the junction differs, possibly owing to a read error. The chain recombines TRBV7-9 with TRBJ2-7, with D perhaps matching TRBD1 (6 bases). This CDR3 comprises 14 residues. Germline V gene data show CDR1 as SEHNR and CDR2 as FQNEAQ (reference sequence). The CDR3 DNA follows: TGTGCCAGCAGCTTGGATGGGGGCCGCGACAAGCAGGACTTC. Protein sequence: CASSLDGGRDKQDF. The full variable domain, with the rest looked up from reference TRBV7-9 and TRBJ2-7, is DTGVSQNPRHKITKRGQNVTFRCDPISEHNRLYWYRQTLGQGPEFLTYFQNEAQLEKSRLLSDRFSAERPKGSFSTLEIQRTEQGDSAMYLCASSLDGGRDKQDFGPGTRLTVT.

The chain joins TRBV7-8 to TRBJ2-5; perhaps TRBD1 as D (8 bases). Trimming removed 1 base at V and 5 bases at J, with 17 bases between. The CDR3 sequence is 16 residues long. Looked up from germline, CDR1 is SGHVS and CDR2 is FQNEAQ. The CDR3 region is CASSLGTGGAEETQYF. CDR3 in DNA: TGTGCCAGCAGCTTAGGCACAGGGGGGGCTGAGGAGACCCAGTACTTC.

This clonotype was observed at least ten times. The chain has TRBV7-6 and TRBJ2-5, with 8 bases lining up with TRBD2. CDR3 length: 15 amino acids. V was pared by 4 bases and J by 2 bases, with 6 bases of the junction left unmatched. Germline V gene data show CDR1 as SGHVS and CDR2 as FNYEAQ. For the CDR3, the DNA is TGTGCCAGCAGCTCAGCGGGGGCAACACAAGAGACCCAGTACTTC. Its protein is CASSSAGATQETQYF.

This clonotype was seen at least ten times. The chain has TRBV6-1 and TRBJ2-7; 8 bases are shared with TRBD2. The CDR3 loop spans 19 amino acids. The germline gives CDR1 MNHNS, CDR2 SASEGT. Trimming cost V 0 bases and J 3 bases; bases outside gene matches: 16. As DNA, the CDR3 is TGTGCCAGCAGTGAAGCGCTTCCGGGACTAGTCCACCCTTACTACGAGCAGTACTTC. Its protein is CASSEALPGLVHPYYEQYF.

The chain has TRBV9 and TRBJ2-1; TRBD2 aligns across 8 bases. This CDR3 region has 15 residues. Losses at the gene ends were 2 bases for V and 3 bases for J; bases not matched to a gene: 4. Germline V lookup: CDR1 SGDLS, CDR2 YYNGEE. The CDR3 is CASSVSGLVYNEQFF. CDR3 DNA sequence: TGTGCCAGCAGCGTGTCGGGACTAGTCTACAATGAGCAGTTCTTC.

As to this clonotype: The conserved closing phenylalanine or tryptophan is absent in this CDR3, likely reflecting a read error. The rearrangement joins TRBV10-3 to TRBJ2-3; D ambiguous. The length of the CDR3 is 14 residues. The V gene's germline CDR1 is ENHRY and CDR2 SYGVKD. Trimming stripped 3 bases from V and 8 bases from J, with 15 bases between. The CDR3 nucleotides are TGTGCCATCAGTGAAGCCCCTCGGTTGGGTACGCAGTATCTT. Protein product: CAISEAPRLGTQYL.

V gene TRBV11-1 combines with J gene TRBJ2-4; D remains unclear. The germline gives CDR1 SGHAT, CDR2 FQDESV (reference sequence). V was cut by 5 bases and J by 7 bases, with 18 bases left in between. The CDR3 loop spans 15 amino acids. For the CDR3, the DNA is TGTGCCAGCAGCATCAGCCGACTCTGGGCGAACATTCAGTACTTC. Residues: CASSISRLWANIQYF. The entire variable domain, with the rest obtained from reference TRBV11-1 and TRBJ2-4, is as follows: EAEVAQSPRYKITEKSQAVAFWCDPISGHATLYWYRQILGQGPELLVQFQDESVVDDSQLPKDRFSAERLKGVDSTLKIQPAELGDSAMYLCASSISRLWANIQYFGAGTRLSVL.

This clonotype was seen more than once but under ten times. This chain connects TRBV10-3 to TRBJ1-6; D possibly corresponds to TRBD1 (5 bases). CDR3 length: 16 amino acids. The V end was cut by 6 bases, the J end by 7 bases, with 19 bases between. From germline, CDR1 is ENHRY and CDR2 SYGVKD. DNA of the CDR3: TGTGCCATCAGCGAACTCCAGGGTGTTGTGAATTCACCCCTCCACTTT. Translated, it gives CAISELQGVVNSPLHF.

The rearrangement joins TRBV7-9 to TRBJ2-3; 11 bases map to TRBD2. The CDR3 sequence is 17 residues long. Germline V gene data show CDR1 as SEHNR and CDR2 as FQNEAQ (reference sequence). With 3 bases clipped from V and 3 bases from J, the junction kept 8 bases outside the gene matches. CDR3 residues: CASSLTSGEPGTDTQYF. The CDR3, as DNA: TGTGCCAGCAGCTTGACTAGCGGGGAGCCGGGGACAGATACGCAGTATTTT.

This clonotype occurred many times. The chain carries TRBV19 and TRBJ2-5; D ambiguous. V lost 4 bases, J lost 1 base, and 13 bases lay in between. Looked up from germline, CDR1 is LNHDA and CDR2 is SQIVND (reference sequence). This CDR3 has 15 amino acids. The DNA for the CDR3 is TGTGCCAGTAGTAATGGGCGGCGGTCCCAAGAGACCCAGTACTTC. Translating gives CASSNGRRSQETQYF. Full variable domain (rest looked up from reference TRBV19 and TRBJ2-5): DGGITQSPKYLFRKEGQNVTLSCEQNLNHDAMYWYRQDPGQGLRLIYYSQIVNDFQKGDIAEGYSVSREKKESFPLTVTSAQKNPTAFYLCASSNGRRSQETQYFGPGTRLLVL.

The table lists this clonotype with a few counts. The gene calls are TRBV27 and TRBJ1-5, with 8 bases that match TRBD1. V was clipped by 9 bases and J by 5 bases; unmatched bases: 9. The germline CDR1 and CDR2 sequences are MNHEY and SMNVEV (reference sequence). The CDR3 covers 14 residues. The CDR3 reads CASRPGQAYQPQHF. The CDR3 bases are TGTGCCAGTCGACCGGGACAGGCTTATCAGCCCCAGCATTTT.

This clonotype was seen only once. The chain links TRBV20-1 to TRBJ2-2; TRBD1 is a possible D gene (6 bases). The CDR3 loop spans 15 amino acids. V gave up 1 base and J gave up 6 bases, with 15 bases separating them. CDR1 and CDR2 (germline): DFQATT, SNEGSKA (reference sequence). For the CDR3, the DNA is TGCAGTGCTAGAGCCCAGGGGAACACTGCCGGGGAGCTGTTTTTT. This translates into CSARAQGNTAGELFF.

This chain links TRBV4-3 with TRBJ2-2, with 9 bases fitting TRBD2. Germline assignment: CDR1 LGHNA and CDR2 YSLEER. Trimming at V came to 0 bases and at J to 4 bases, leaving 12 bases not matched to a gene. This CDR3 is 19 amino acids long. This chain's CDR3 is CASSQEDASGAGGTGELFF. The CDR3 bases are TGCGCCAGCAGCCAAGAAGATGCTAGCGGGGCCGGGGGCACCGGGGAGCTGTTTTTT.

V gene TRBV9 combines with J gene TRBJ2-7; D unclear. Trimming pared 4 bases from V and 12 bases from J, leaving 23 bases between. This CDR3 is 14 amino acids long. The germline CDR1 and CDR2 sequences are SGDLS and YYNGEE. The CDR3 sequence: CASSWRVYAYTLYF. In DNA, the CDR3 is TGTGCCAGCAGCTGGAGAGTCTATGCCTACACGTTGTACTTC.

This clonotype was seen many times. V usage is TRBV2 and J usage is TRBJ1-4; D uncertain. CDR1 SNHLY and CDR2 FYNNEI come from the germline V gene. The CDR3 has 14 residues. V shed 5 bases and J shed 8 bases, with 15 bases lying between them. CDR3 nucleotide sequence: TGTGCCAGCAGTCCGGATTCCCGGGCGGAAAAACTGTTTTTT. It specifies CASSPDSRAEKLFF.

As concerns this clonotype: One junction end disagrees with the germline gene, perhaps due to a read error. The V call is TRBV15, the J call TRBJ2-6, with D possibly being TRBD1 (6 bases). The assigned J gene may be wrong: the sequence end matches TRBJ2-5 better. There are 15 residues in the CDR3. Germline V gene sequence: CDR1 LNHNV, CDR2 YYDKDF (reference sequence). The CDR3 reads CATSRAGQQNEIQYF. In nucleotides, the CDR3 is TGTGCCACCAGCAGAGCTGGACAGCAGAACGAGATCCAGTACTTC.

With regard to this clonotype: The conserved phenylalanine or tryptophan is not found at the CDR3 terminus, so this likely reflects a read error. Because the CDR3's place on the DNA is in doubt, the DNA is left out and the CDR3 is given as listed by TCRdb. The chain employs TRBV7-2 and TRBJ2-1; TRBD1, the table's D call, lacks a check against the DNA. With termini counted, the CDR3 has 13 amino acids. The germline V gene encodes CDR1 SGHTA and CDR2 FQGNSA. The CDR3 protein is CASSLVQGSGYGY.

The chain employs TRBV7-8 and TRBJ2-7, with a weak D call TRBD2 (6 bases). The CDR3 consists of 15 residues. Trimming took 1 base from V and 0 from J, leaving 10 bases between them. The V gene's germline CDR1 is SGHVS and CDR2 FQNEAQ. The CDR3: CASSLGGTNSYEQYF. CDR3 DNA sequence: TGTGCCAGCAGCTTAGGCGGGACCAACTCCTACGAGCAGTACTTC.